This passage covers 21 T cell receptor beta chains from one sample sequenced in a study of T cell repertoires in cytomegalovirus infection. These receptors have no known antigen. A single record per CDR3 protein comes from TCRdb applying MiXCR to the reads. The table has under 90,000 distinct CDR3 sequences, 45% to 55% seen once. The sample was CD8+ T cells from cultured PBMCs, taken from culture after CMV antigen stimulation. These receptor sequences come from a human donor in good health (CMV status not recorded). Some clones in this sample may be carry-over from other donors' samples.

The CDR3 sequence is CASSALRQGDRDEQFF. CDR3 coding DNA: TGTGCCAGCAGTGCCCTACGACAGGGGGATAGGGATGAGCAGTTCTTC. The V gene is TRBV6-1, the J gene TRBJ2-1, with TRBD1 matching over 9 bases. The germline V gene encodes CDR1 MNHNS and CDR2 SASEGT. Trimming at V came to 4 bases and at J to 8 bases, leaving 12 bases not matched to a gene. The CDR3 is 16 amino acids.

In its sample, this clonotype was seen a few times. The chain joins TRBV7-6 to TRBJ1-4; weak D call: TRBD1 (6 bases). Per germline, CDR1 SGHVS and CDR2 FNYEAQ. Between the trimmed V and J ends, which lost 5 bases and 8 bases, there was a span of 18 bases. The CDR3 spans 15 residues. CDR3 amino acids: CASSRSGDLREKLFF. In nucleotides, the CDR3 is TGTGCCAGCAGCCGTTCAGGGGACCTCCGGGAAAAACTGTTTTTT.

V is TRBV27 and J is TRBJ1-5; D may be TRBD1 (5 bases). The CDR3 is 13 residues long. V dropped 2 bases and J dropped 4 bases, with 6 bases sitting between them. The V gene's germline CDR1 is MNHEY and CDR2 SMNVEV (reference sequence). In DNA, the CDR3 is TGTGCCAGCAGTTTAGGGGCTAATCAGCCCCAGCATTTT. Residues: CASSLGANQPQHF.

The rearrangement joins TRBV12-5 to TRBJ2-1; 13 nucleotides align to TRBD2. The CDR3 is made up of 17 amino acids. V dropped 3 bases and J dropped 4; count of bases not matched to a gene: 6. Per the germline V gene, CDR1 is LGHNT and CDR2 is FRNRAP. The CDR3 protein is CASGLGTSGTFYNEQFF. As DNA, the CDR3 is TGTGCTAGTGGTTTAGGGACTAGCGGGACATTTTACAATGAGCAGTTCTTC. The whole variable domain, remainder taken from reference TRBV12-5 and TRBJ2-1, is DARVTQTPRHKVTEMGQEVTMRCQPILGHNTVFWYRQTMMQGLELLAYFRNRAPLDDSGMPKDRFSAEMPDATLATLKIQPSEPRDSAVYFCASGLGTSGTFYNEQFFGPGTRLTVL.

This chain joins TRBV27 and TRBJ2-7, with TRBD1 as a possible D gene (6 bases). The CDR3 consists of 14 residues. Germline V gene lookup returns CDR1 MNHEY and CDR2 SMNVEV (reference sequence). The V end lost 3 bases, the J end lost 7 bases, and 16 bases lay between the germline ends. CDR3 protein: CASSLRTAVREQYF. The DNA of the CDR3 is TGTGCCAGCAGTTTGAGGACAGCCGTAAGGGAGCAGTACTTC.

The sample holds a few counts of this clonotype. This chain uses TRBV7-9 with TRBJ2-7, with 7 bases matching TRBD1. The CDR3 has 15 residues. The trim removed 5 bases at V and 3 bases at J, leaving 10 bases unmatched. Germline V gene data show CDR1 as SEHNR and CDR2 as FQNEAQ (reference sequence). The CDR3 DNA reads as TGTGCCAGCAGCGACAACAGGGGACCTTACTACGAGCAGTACTTC. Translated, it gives CASSDNRGPYYEQYF.

The CDR3 sequence is CASSDTLRAQETQYF. The DNA of the CDR3 is TGTGCCAGCAGCGACACCCTCCGGGCCCAAGAGACCCAGTACTTC. The gene calls are TRBV6-1 and TRBJ2-5; D not certain. Germline CDR1 and CDR2: MNHNS and SASEGT. This CDR3 is built from 15 residues. Between the trimmed V and J ends, which lost 6 bases and 1 base, there was a span of 15 bases.

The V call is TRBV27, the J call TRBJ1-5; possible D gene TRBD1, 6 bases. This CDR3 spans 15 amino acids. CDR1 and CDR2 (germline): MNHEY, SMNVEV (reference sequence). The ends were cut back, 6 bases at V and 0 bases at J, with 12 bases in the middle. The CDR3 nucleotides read TGTGCCAGCAGCTTAACAGGGAATAGCAATCAGCCCCAGCATTTT. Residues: CASSLTGNSNQPQHF.

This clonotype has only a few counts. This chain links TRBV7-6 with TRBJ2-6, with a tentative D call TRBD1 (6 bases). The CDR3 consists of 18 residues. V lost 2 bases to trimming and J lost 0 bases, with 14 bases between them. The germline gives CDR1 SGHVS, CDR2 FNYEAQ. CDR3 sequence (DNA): TGTGCCAGCAGCTTAACCCGGCAGGGACACTCTGGGGCCAACGTCCTGACTTTC. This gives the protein CASSLTRQGHSGANVLTF.

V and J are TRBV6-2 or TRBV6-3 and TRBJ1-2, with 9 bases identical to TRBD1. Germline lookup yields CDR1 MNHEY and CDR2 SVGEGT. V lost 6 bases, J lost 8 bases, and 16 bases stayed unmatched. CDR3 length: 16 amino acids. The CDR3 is CASSNRGLGWRGGYTF. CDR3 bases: TGTGCCAGCAGCAACAGGGGGCTTGGTTGGCGCGGCGGCTACACCTTC.

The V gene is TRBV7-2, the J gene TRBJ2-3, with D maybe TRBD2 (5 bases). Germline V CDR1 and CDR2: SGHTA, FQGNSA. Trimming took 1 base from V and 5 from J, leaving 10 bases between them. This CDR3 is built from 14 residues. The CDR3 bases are TGTGCCAGCAGCTTAGTTCGACGGGGAGATACGCAGTATTTT. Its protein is CASSLVRRGDTQYF. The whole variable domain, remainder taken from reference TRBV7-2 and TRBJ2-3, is GAGVSQSPSNKVTEKGKDVELRCDPISGHTALYWYRQSLGQGLEFLIYFQGNSAPDKSGLPSDRFSAERTGGSVSTLTIQRTQQEDSAVYLCASSLVRRGDTQYFGPGTRLTVL.

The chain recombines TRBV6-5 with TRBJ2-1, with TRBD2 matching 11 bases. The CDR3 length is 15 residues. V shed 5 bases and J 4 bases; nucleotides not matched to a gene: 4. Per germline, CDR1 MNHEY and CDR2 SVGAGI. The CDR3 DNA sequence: TGTGCCAGCAGTCCAACTAGCGGGGGATACAATGAGCAGTTCTTC. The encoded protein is CASSPTSGGYNEQFF.

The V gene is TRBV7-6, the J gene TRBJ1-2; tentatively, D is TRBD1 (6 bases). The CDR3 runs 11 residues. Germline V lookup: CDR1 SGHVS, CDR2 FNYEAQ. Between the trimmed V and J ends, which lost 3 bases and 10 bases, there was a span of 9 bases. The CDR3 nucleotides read TGTGCCAGCAGCTTTGGGGACACCTACACCTTC. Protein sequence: CASSFGDTYTF.

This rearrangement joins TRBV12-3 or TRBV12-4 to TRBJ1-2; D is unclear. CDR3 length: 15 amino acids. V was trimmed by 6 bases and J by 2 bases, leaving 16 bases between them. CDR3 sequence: CASSRVGQLNYGYTF. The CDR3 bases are TGTGCCAGCAGCCGCGTAGGGCAGTTGAACTATGGCTACACCTTC.

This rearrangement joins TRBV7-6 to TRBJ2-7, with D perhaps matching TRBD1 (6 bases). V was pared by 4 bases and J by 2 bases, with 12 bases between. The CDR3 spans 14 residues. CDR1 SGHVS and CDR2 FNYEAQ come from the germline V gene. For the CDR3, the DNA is TGTGCCAGCAGCTCCGTGGGACATCCCTACGAGCAGTACTTC. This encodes CASSSVGHPYEQYF.

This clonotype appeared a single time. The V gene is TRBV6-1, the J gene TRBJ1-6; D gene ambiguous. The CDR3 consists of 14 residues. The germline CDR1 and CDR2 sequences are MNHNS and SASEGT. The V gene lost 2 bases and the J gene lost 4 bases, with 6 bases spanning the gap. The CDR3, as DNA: TGTGCCAGCAGTGAAAAAAGTTATAATTCACCCCTCCACTTT. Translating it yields CASSEKSYNSPLHF.

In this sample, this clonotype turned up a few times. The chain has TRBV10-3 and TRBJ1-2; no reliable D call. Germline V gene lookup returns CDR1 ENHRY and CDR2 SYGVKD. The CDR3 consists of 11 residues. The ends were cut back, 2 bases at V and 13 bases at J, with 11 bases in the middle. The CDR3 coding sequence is TGTGCCATCAGTGAGGGCCCCATCCTCACCTTC. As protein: CAISEGPILTF.

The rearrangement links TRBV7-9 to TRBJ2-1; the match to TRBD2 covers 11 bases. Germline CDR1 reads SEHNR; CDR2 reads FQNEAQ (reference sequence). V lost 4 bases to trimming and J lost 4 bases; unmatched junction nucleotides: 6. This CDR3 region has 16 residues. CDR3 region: CASSSYSGRVYNEQFF. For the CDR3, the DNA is TGTGCCAGCAGCTCATATAGCGGGAGGGTTTACAATGAGCAGTTCTTC.

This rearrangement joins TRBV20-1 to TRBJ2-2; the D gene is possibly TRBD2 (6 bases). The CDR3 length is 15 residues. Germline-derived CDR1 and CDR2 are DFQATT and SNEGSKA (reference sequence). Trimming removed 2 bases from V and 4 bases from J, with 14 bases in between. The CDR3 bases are TGCAGTGCTAGAACTAGCCACCCCCTCACCGGGGAGCTGTTTTTT. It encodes CSARTSHPLTGELFF.

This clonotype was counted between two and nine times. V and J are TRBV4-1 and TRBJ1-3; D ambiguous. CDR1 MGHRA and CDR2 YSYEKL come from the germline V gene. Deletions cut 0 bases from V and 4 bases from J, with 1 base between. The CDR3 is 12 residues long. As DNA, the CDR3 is TGCGCCAGCAGCCAAGAGGGAAACACCATATATTTT. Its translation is CASSQEGNTIYF.

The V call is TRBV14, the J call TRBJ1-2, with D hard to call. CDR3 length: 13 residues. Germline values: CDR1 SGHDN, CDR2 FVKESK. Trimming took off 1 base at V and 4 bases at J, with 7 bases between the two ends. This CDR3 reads CASSQVGVYGYTF. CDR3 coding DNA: TGTGCCAGCAGCCAAGTCGGGGTCTATGGCTACACCTTC.